Following are 18 T cell receptor beta chains from one sample sequenced in a study of blood T cell repertoires in COVID-19. Repertoires were generated with immunoSEQ multiplex PCR, while TCRdb's copy carries only in-frame clones and drops some. This sample carries some 87,000 clones, over 70% of them seen once, and the ten largest clones take about 8.4%. Sequencing was performed on peripheral blood. These TCRs come from a man aged 50 to 60 who had recovered from COVID-19.

This rearrangement joins TRBV15 to TRBJ1-1; TRBD1 matches 8 bases. Trimming at V came to 2 bases and at J to 0 bases, leaving 8 bases not matched to a gene. The CDR3 covers 17 residues. Germline V gene sequence: CDR1 LNHNV, CDR2 YYDKDF (reference sequence). The CDR3 nucleotides are TGTGCCACCAGCAGAATAGACAGGGGATCCATGAACACTGAAGCTTTCTTT. This encodes CATSRIDRGSMNTEAFF. The variable domain in full, completed from reference TRBV15 and TRBJ1-1, reads DAMVIQNPRYQVTQFGKPVTLSCSQTLNHNVMYWYQQKSSQAPKLLFHYYDKDFNNEADTPDNFQSRRPNTSFCFLDIRSPGLGDTAMYLCATSRIDRGSMNTEAFFGQGTRLTVV.

By frequency in the sample, this clone is medium-sized. This chain joins TRBV28 and TRBJ2-2; D is perhaps TRBD1 (5 bases). CDR3 length: 16 residues. Germline CDR1 and CDR2: MDHEN and SYDVKM. V lost 8 bases and J 1 base, leaving 17 bases between the germline ends. For the CDR3, the DNA is TGTGCCAGCGGGCCTTTGACAGACGGGAACACCGGGGAGCTGTTTTTT. It yields the protein CASGPLTDGNTGELFF.

The CDR3: CASGYQGQYYGYTF. The DNA for the CDR3 is TGTGCCAGCGGCTATCAGGGACAGTACTATGGCTACACCTTC. This rearrangement joins TRBV6-5 to TRBJ1-2; TRBD1 aligns across 7 bases. This CDR3 has 14 residues. V shed 8 bases and J 3 bases; nucleotides not matched to a gene: 9. CDR1 is MNHEY and CDR2 is SVGAGI in the germline V gene.

Only one count was recorded for this clone. This chain connects TRBV2 to TRBJ1-6, with D possibly matching TRBD1 (5 bases). The CDR3 is 15 residues long. With 7 bases removed from V and 4 bases from J, the gap between germline ends came to 14 bases. Germline assignment: CDR1 SNHLY and CDR2 FYNNEI. Written as DNA, the CDR3 is TGTGCCAGCACCATGGGAGGGGATTATAATTCACCCCTCCACTTT. Protein: CASTMGGDYNSPLHF. The entire variable domain, with the rest obtained from reference TRBV2 and TRBJ1-6, is as follows: EPEVTQTPSHQVTQMGQEVILRCVPISNHLYFYWYRQILGQKVEFLVSFYNNEISEKSEIFDDQFSVERPDGSNFTLKIRSTKLEDSAMYFCASTMGGDYNSPLHFGNGTRLTVT.

This chain joins TRBV19 and TRBJ2-4; 9 positions match TRBD2. The V and J ends lost 8 bases and 1 base, in that order; junction bases with no gene match: 3. Per germline, CDR1 LNHDA and CDR2 SQIVND (reference sequence). There are 14 residues in the CDR3. The CDR3 bases are TGTGCCAGTTGGAGCGGGGGGGCCAAAAACATTCAGTACTTC. Residues: CASWSGGAKNIQYF.

The chain carries TRBV3-1 (or the pseudogene TRBV3-2) and TRBJ2-7; TRBD1 matches 9 bases. Trimming cost V 4 bases and J 4 bases; bases outside gene matches: 8. The CDR3 sequence is 15 residues long. Germline CDR1 is LGHDT and CDR2 is YNNKEL (reference sequence). The CDR3 here is CASSPGTGLVYEQYF. The CDR3 DNA reads TGTGCCAGCAGCCCTGGGACAGGGCTTGTGTACGAGCAGTACTTC.

The chain employs TRBV19 and TRBJ1-3; unclear D gene. Germline V gives CDR1 LNHDA, CDR2 SQIVND (reference sequence). V was trimmed by 5 bases and J by 0 bases, leaving 5 bases between them. The CDR3 length is 13 residues. The CDR3 loop reads CASSLFSGNTIYF. The CDR3 DNA follows: TGTGCCAGTAGTCTCTTCTCTGGAAACACCATATATTTT.

The V call is TRBV10-3, the J call TRBJ1-1, with D maybe TRBD1 (5 bases). V was trimmed by 5 bases and J by 6 bases, leaving 13 bases between them. CDR1 is ENHRY, CDR2 SYGVKD, per germline. This CDR3 comprises 13 residues. CDR3 region: CAISYGADPEAFF. CDR3 bases: TGTGCCATCAGTTATGGGGCGGACCCTGAAGCTTTCTTT.

This chain joins TRBV18 and TRBJ1-2, with D perhaps TRBD1 (5 bases). Trimming shortened V by 3 bases and J by 1 base, and 6 bases separated the two germline ends. This CDR3 comprises 13 residues. Per the germline V gene, CDR1 is KGHSH and CDR2 is LQKENI. CDR3 region: CASSPQGNYGYTF. CDR3 in DNA: TGTGCCAGCTCACCCCAGGGTAACTATGGCTACACCTTC.

The rearrangement uses TRBV28 and TRBJ1-2, with 8 bases identical to TRBD1. The CDR3 has 16 amino acids. Losses at the gene ends were 8 bases for V and 8 bases for J; bases not matched to a gene: 19. The V gene's germline CDR1 is MDHEN and CDR2 SYDVKM. The CDR3: CASWSTGALSIRGYTF. The CDR3 bases are TGTGCCAGCTGGTCGACAGGGGCTCTATCAATCCGGGGCTACACCTTC.

This clone was seen a handful of times. V gene TRBV7-2 combines with J gene TRBJ1-1, with D possibly being TRBD1 (5 bases). Deletions cut 3 bases from V and 0 bases from J, with 11 bases between. CDR3 length: 15 residues. The germline V gene has CDR1 SGHTA and CDR2 FQGNSA. The CDR3 nucleotides are TGTGCCAGCAGCTTTAGTGCAGGGATGAACACTGAAGCTTTCTTT. It translates to CASSFSAGMNTEAFF.

This chain links TRBV12-5 with TRBJ2-1; D ambiguous. The CDR3 runs to 12 residues. CDR1 LGHNT and CDR2 FRNRAP come from the germline V gene. The ends were cut back, 3 bases at V and 9 bases at J, with 9 bases in the middle. CDR3 sequence: CASGLERGEQFF. The CDR3 DNA reads TGTGCTAGTGGTTTAGAGCGCGGTGAGCAGTTCTTC. Drawing the rest from reference TRBV12-5 and TRBJ2-1, the complete variable domain is DARVTQTPRHKVTEMGQEVTMRCQPILGHNTVFWYRQTMMQGLELLAYFRNRAPLDDSGMPKDRFSAEMPDATLATLKIQPSEPRDSAVYFCASGLERGEQFFGPGTRLTVL.

This rearrangement joins TRBV6-6 to TRBJ1-3; a weak D match, TRBD1 (5 bases). Germline CDR1 MNHNY, CDR2 SVGAGI (reference sequence). V was cut by 7 bases and J by 8 bases, with 18 bases left in between. The CDR3 has 14 amino acids. The DNA of the CDR3 is TGTGCCAGCATCCGCGGGGGGGGTGCGGACACCATATATTTT. Translation: CASIRGGGADTIYF.

The chain is built from TRBV28 and TRBJ1-5, with 8 bases matching TRBD1. The CDR3 spans 19 residues. J gave up 3 bases and V 7 bases, and 20 bases lay outside the gene matches. CDR1 MDHEN and CDR2 SYDVKM come from the germline V gene. For the CDR3, the DNA is TGTGCCAGCACCCCTCAGGGGGCGAGGAGGGGGGTCCTCAATCAGCCCCAGCATTTT. Amino acids: CASTPQGARRGVLNQPQHF.

This clone appeared once. The chain carries TRBV30 and TRBJ2-7; possibly TRBD2 for D (5 bases). With 5 bases removed from V and 4 bases from J, the gap between germline ends came to 9 bases. The CDR3 extends over 11 amino acids. Germline lookup yields CDR1 GTSNPN and CDR2 SVGIG (reference sequence). The CDR3 DNA sequence: TGTGCCTGGTCGGGATCTTACGAGCAGTACTTC. It is translated as CAWSGSYEQYF.

V gene TRBV6-2 or TRBV6-3 combines with J gene TRBJ2-7; 11 bases are shared with TRBD1. The CDR3 consists of 15 residues. Germline V gene sequence: CDR1 MNHEY, CDR2 SVGEGT. With V trimmed by 5 bases and J by 2 bases, 5 bases remained unmatched. CDR3 nucleotide sequence: TGTGCCAGCAGTGCCCCGGGACAGGGGGCCTACGAGCAGTACTTC. Its translation: CASSAPGQGAYEQYF.

This chain links TRBV3-1 (or the pseudogene TRBV3-2) with TRBJ2-1, with TRBD2 matching 7 bases. The trim removed 0 bases at V and 4 bases at J, leaving 9 bases unmatched. CDR3 size: 17 residues. Germline values: CDR1 LGHDT, CDR2 YNNKEL (reference sequence). The CDR3 is CASSQERREGPYNEQFF. CDR3 DNA sequence: TGTGCCAGCAGCCAAGAAAGGAGGGAGGGCCCGTACAATGAGCAGTTCTTC.

The chain joins TRBV7-2 to TRBJ1-1; D unresolved. Germline V CDR1 and CDR2: SGHTA, FQGNSA. The CDR3 covers 13 residues. Trimming took 2 bases from V and 1 from J, leaving 5 bases between them. CDR3 sequence: CASSLPGNTEAFF. The CDR3, as DNA: TGTGCCAGCAGCTTACCAGGGAACACTGAAGCTTTCTTT.